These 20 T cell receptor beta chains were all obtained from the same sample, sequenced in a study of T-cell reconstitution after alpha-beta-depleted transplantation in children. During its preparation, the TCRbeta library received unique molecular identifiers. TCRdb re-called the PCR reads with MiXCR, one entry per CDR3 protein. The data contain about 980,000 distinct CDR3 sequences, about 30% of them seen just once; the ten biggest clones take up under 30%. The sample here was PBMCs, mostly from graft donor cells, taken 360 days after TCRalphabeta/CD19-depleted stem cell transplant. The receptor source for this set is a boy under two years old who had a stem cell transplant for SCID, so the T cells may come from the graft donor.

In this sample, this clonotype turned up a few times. CDR3 loop: CASSQVWGREPQHF. CDR3 nucleotides: TGCGCCAGCAGCCAAGTTTGGGGGAGGGAGCCCCAGCATTTT. The chain couples TRBV4-3 to TRBJ1-5; a weak D match, TRBD1 (5 bases). V lost 1 base and J lost 8, with 12 bases in between. CDR3 length: 14 residues. Germline CDR1 and CDR2: LGHNA and YSLEER.

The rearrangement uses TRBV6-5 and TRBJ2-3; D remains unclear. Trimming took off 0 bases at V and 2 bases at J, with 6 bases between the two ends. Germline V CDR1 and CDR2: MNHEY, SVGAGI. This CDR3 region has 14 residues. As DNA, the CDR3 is TGTGCCAGCAGTTACTCTAGGAACACAGATACGCAGTATTTT. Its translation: CASSYSRNTDTQYF.

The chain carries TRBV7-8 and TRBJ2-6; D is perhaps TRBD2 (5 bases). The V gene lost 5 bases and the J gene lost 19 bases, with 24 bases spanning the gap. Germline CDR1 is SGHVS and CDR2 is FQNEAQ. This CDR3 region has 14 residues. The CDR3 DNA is TGTGCCAGCAGCCTACAGACTACCCGGGGTCTGGGAACTTTC. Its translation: CASSLQTTRGLGTF.

CDR3 sequence reads: CSAREGGGATDTQYF. CDR3 coding DNA: TGCAGTGCTAGAGAAGGAGGGGGGGCCACAGATACGCAGTATTTT. V and J are TRBV20-1 and TRBJ2-3; D is perhaps TRBD2 (7 bases). Germline V CDR1 and CDR2: DFQATT, SNEGSKA (reference sequence). Between the trimmed V and J ends, which lost 0 bases and 2 bases, there was a span of 12 bases. The CDR3 runs to 15 residues.

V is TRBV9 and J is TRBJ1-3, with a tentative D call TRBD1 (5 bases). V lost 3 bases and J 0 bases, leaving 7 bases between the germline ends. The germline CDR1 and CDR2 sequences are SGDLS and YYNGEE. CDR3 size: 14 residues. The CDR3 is CASSAGSSGNTIYF. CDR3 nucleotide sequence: TGTGCCAGCAGCGCAGGGAGCTCTGGAAACACCATATATTTT.

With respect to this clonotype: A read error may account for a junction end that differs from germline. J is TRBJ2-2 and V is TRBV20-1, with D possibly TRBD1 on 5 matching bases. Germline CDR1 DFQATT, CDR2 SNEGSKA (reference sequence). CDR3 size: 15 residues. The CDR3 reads CSARGAKSKTGELFF. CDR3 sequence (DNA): TGCAGTGCTCGTGGGGCAAAGTCGAAGACCGGGGAGCTGTTTTTT.

CDR3 nucleotides: TGTGCCAGCAGTTACTCGTTCCCGGGCGGGCCGAGCGGCATTCAGTACTTC. It codes for CASSYSFPGGPSGIQYF. The chain links TRBV6-2 or TRBV6-3 to TRBJ2-4; weak D call: TRBD2 (5 bases). The CDR3 runs to 17 residues. Germline V gene data show CDR1 as MNHEY and CDR2 as SVGEGT. Trimming left V 0 bases short and J 9 bases short, with 21 bases between.

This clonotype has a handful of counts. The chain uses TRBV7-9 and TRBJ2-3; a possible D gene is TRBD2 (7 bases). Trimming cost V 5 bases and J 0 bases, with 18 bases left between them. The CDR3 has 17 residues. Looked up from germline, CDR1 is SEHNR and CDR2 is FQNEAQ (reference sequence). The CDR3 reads CASSLAIGGQSTDTQYF. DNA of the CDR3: TGTGCCAGCAGCCTGGCGATCGGGGGGCAAAGCACAGATACGCAGTATTTT.

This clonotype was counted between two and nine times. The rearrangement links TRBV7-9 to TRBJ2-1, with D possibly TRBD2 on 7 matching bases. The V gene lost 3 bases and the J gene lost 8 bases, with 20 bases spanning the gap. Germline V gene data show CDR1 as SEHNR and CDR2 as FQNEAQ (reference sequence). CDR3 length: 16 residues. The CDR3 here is CASSFLGGRARDEQFF. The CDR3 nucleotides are TGTGCCAGCAGCTTCTTGGGGGGGCGAGCTCGTGATGAGCAGTTCTTC.

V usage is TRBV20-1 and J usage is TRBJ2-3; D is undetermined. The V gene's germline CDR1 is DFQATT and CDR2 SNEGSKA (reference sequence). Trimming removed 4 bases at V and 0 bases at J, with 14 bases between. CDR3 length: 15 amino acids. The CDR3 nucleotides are TGCAGTGCTACCAAAAGGATGGGGAGCACAGATACGCAGTATTTT. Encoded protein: CSATKRMGSTDTQYF.

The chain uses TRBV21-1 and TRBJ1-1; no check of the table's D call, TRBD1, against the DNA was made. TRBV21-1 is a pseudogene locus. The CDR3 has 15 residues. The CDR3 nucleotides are TGTGCCAGCAGCATTCCGACAGGGAGGAACACTGAAGCTTTCTTT. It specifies CASSIPTGRNTEAFF.

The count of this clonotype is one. The DNA for the CDR3 is TGTGCCAGCAGCTTGGAAGTGGGGGTCCCTTTCTACGAGCAGTACTTC. Translated: CASSLEVGVPFYEQYF. V usage is TRBV11-2 and J usage is TRBJ2-7; either TRBD1 or TRBD2 may fit D (5 bases each). Germline CDR1 and CDR2: SGHAT and FQNNGV. Trimming took off 3 bases at V and 3 bases at J, with 18 bases between the two ends. The CDR3 consists of 16 residues.

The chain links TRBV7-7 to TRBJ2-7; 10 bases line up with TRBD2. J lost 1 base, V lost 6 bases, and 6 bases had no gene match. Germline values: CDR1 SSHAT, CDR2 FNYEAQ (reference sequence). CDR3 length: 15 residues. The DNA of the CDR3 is TGTGCCAGCAGTGAGGGGACTAGCGTTTCCTACGAGCAGTACTTC. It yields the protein CASSEGTSVSYEQYF.

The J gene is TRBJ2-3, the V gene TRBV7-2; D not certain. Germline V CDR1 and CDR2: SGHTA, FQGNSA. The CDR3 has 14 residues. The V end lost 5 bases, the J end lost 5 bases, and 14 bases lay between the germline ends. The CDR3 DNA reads TGTGCCAGCAGCCAACGCCCGACGCGAGATACGCAGTATTTT. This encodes CASSQRPTRDTQYF.

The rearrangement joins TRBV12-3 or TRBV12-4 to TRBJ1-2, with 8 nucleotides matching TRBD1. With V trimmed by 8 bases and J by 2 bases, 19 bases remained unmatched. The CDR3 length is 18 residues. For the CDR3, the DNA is TGTGCCAGCGCCTCCGGACAGGGAGATTTCGGGGGCAACTATGGCTACACCTTC. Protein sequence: CASASGQGDFGGNYGYTF.

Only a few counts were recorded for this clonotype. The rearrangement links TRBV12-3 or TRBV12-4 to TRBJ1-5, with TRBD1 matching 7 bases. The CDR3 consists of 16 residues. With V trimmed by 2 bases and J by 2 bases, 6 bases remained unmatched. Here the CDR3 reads CASSLQGGPGNQPQHF. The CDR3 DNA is TGTGCCAGCAGTTTACAGGGGGGCCCTGGCAATCAGCCCCAGCATTTT.

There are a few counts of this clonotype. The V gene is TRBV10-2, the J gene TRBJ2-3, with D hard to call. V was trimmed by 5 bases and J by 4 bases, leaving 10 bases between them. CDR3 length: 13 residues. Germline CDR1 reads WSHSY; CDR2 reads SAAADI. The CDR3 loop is CASSISSADTQYF. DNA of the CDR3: TGCGCCAGCAGTATCAGCTCGGCAGATACGCAGTATTTT.

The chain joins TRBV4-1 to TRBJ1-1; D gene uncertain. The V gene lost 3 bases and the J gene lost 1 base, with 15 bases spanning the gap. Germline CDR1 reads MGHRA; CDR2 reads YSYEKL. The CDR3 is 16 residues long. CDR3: CASSHRDLRRNTEAFF. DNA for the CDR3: TGCGCCAGCAGCCACCGTGACCTCCGGAGGAACACTGAAGCTTTCTTT.

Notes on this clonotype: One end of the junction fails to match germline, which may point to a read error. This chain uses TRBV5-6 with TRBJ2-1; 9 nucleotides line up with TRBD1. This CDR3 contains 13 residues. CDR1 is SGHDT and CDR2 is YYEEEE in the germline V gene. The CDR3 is CASSPWDREAPFF. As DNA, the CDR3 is TGTGCCAGCAGCCCGTGGGACAGGGAGGCCCCCTTTTTC.

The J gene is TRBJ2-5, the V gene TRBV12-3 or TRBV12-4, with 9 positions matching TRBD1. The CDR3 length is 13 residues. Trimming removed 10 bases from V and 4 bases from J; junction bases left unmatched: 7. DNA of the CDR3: TGTGCCACCCAAAGGGGACAGGGAGAGACCCAGTACTTC. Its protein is CATQRGQGETQYF.